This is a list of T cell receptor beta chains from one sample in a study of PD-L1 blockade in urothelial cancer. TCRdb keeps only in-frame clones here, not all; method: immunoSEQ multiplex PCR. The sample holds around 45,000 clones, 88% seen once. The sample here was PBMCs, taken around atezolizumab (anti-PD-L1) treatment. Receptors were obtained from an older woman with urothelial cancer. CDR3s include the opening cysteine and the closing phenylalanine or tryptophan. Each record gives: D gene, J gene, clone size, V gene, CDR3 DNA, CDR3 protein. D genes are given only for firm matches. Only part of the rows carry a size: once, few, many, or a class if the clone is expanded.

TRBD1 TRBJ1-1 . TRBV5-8 TGTGCCAGCAGCCCCCGGGACAGGCAAATGAACACTGAAGCTTTCTTT CASSPRDRQMNTEAFF
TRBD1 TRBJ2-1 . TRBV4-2 TGTGCCAGCAGCCAGACTGTGGGGGGACAGGGCTTCAATGAGCAGTTCTTC CASSQTVGGQGFNEQFF
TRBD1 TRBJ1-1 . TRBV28 TGTGCCAGTCTTGGGACAGGGGGTCGTGAGACTGAAGCTTTCTTT CASLGTGGRETEAFF
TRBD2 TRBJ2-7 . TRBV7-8 TGTGCCAGCAGCTTTTACCCCGGGACTAGCGTCGACGAGCAGTACTTC CASSFYPGTSVDEQYF
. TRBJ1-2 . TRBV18 TGTGCCAGCTCACCGAATGACATGGGCGGCTACACCTTC CASSPNDMGGYTF
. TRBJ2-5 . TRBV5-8 TGTGCCAGCAGCCCGTGGCAGCAAGAGACCCAGTACTTC CASSPWQQETQYF
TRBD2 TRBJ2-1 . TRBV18 TGTGCCAGCTCACCACCTAGCGGGGGAGACAATGAGCAGTTCTTC CASSPPSGGDNEQFF
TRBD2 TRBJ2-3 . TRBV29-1 TGCAGCCTCGGGACTAGCAGGGCAGATACGCAGTATTTT CSLGTSRADTQYF
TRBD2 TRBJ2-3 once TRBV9 TGTGCCAGCAGCGTTAGCGGGGGAGATCGCACAGATACGCAGTATTTT CASSVSGGDRTDTQYF
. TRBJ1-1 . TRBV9 TGTGCCAGCAGCGTAGGTGGCACCATGAACACTGAAGCTTTCTTT CASSVGGTMNTEAFF
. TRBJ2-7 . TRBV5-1 TGCGCCAGCAGCTCCGGGTTACGACCGGGACTCTCCTACGAGCAGTACTTC CASSSGLRPGLSYEQYF
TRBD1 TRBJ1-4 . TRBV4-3 TGCGCCAGCAGCCAGGGACAGGGGCCAGAAAAACTGTTTTTT CASSQGQGPEKLFF
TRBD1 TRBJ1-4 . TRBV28 TGTGCCAGCAGCGGGACAGGCACAAATGAAAAACTGTTTTTT CASSGTGTNEKLFF
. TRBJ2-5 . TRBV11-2 TGTGCCAGCAGCTCAAGGGCAGGGGCTGGCGGAGAGACCCAGTACTTC CASSSRAGAGGETQYF
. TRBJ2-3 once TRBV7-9 TGTGCCAGCAGCCCGATTTGGGACTCCTGGGATACGCAGTATTTT CASSPIWDSWDTQYF
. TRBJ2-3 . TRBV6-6 TGTGCCAGCAGTTACTCTGGGGCTCTAAATACGCAGTATTTT CASSYSGALNTQYF
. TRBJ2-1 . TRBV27 TGTGCCAGCAGCCGACAACACTACAATGAGCAGTTCTTC CASSRQHYNEQFF
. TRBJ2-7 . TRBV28 TGTGCCAGCAGTTTTGAACAGTTCTACGAGCAGTACTTC CASSFEQFYEQYF
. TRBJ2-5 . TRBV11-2 TGTGCCAGCAGCTTATCCGTTAAAGAGACCCAGTACTTC CASSLSVKETQYF
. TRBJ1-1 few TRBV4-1 TGCGCCAGCAGCCAGGTTTATGGACACGGAGCTTTCTTT CASSQVYGHGAFF
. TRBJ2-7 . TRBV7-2 TGTGCCAGCACCAGGTACAAGGGGCAGTACGAGCAGTACTTC CASTRYKGQYEQYF
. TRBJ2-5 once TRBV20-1 TGCAGTGCATTAGCGCGAGAGACCCAGTACTTC CSALARETQYF
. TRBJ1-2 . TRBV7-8 TGTGCCAGCAGCTTCACCTCGGTCTTTGCCCATGGCTACACCTTC CASSFTSVFAHGYTF
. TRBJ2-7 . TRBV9 TGTGCCAGCAGCTCTCGACTGGGAGGAGGGCTCTACGAGCAGTACTTC CASSSRLGGGLYEQYF
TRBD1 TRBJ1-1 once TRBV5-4 TGTGCCAGCAGCTCGGGACAGCGGATGAACACTGAAGCTTTCTTT CASSSGQRMNTEAFF
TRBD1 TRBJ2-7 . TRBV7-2 TGTGCCAGCAGTCGGGACAGGGCCTCCTACGAGCAGTACTTC CASSRDRASYEQYF
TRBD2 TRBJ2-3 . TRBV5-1 TGCGCCAGCAGCTCCGGGACTAGCGAGACAGATACGCAGTATTTT CASSSGTSETDTQYF